These 6 T cell receptor beta chains were all obtained from the same sample, sequenced in a study of OX40 agonist ivuxolimab in advanced cancers. The repertoire was sequenced with immunoSEQ multiplex PCR; TCRdb's copy has only in-frame clones and lacks some. The sample includes tens of thousands of clones, approximately 82% of them seen just once. Sequenced here: CD4+ or CD8+ T cells sorted from blood, sampled in a trial of the OX40 agonist ivuxolimab. The receptors come from an adult with an advanced solid tumor such as melanoma, head and neck, liver or kidney cancer.

The rearrangement links TRBV27 to TRBJ1-2; weak D call: TRBD1 (6 bases). V lost 5 bases and J 1 base, leaving 8 bases between the germline ends. CDR1 and CDR2 (germline): MNHEY, SMNVEV (reference sequence). This CDR3 is built from 13 residues. The chain's CDR3 is CASSKQGNYGYTF. DNA for the CDR3: TGTGCCAGCAGTAAACAGGGTAACTATGGCTACACCTTC.

Concerning this clone itself: A junction boundary mismatches the germline segment, possibly from a read error. The J gene is TRBJ2-7, the V gene TRBV4-1; TRBD2 matches 11 bases. CDR1 MGHRA and CDR2 YSYEKL come from the germline V gene. The CDR3 spans 16 residues. The CDR3 sequence is CASSQLTSGGPYEQYF. The CDR3 DNA sequence: TGTGCCAGCAGCCAACTTACTAGCGGGGGCCCCTACGAGCAGTACTTC.

V gene TRBV7-8 combines with J gene TRBJ1-1; possible D gene TRBD1, 5 bases. This CDR3 is 14 amino acids long. The V gene lost 5 bases and the J gene lost 2 bases, with 12 bases spanning the gap. Germline CDR1 is SGHVS and CDR2 is FQNEAQ. The CDR3 loop is CASSQTELNTEAFF. CDR3 sequence (DNA): TGTGCCAGCAGCCAGACAGAATTAAACACTGAAGCTTTCTTT.

The V call is TRBV7-6, the J call TRBJ2-1, with D hard to call. The length of the CDR3 is 12 residues. Germline V gives CDR1 SGHVS, CDR2 FNYEAQ. Trimming took 3 bases from V and 3 from J, leaving 3 bases between them. The CDR3 loop is CASSLGYNEQFF. The CDR3 DNA reads as TGTGCCAGCAGCTTGGGCTACAATGAGCAGTTCTTC.

The table lists this clone with a few counts. The rearrangement links TRBV11-3 to TRBJ2-7; D remains unclear. The V and J ends lost 11 bases and 0 bases respectively, with 11 bases between them. The germline gives CDR1 SGHNT, CDR2 YENEEA. This CDR3 contains 12 residues. The CDR3 loop reads CASLHRSYEQYF. In nucleotides, the CDR3 is TGTGCCTCGCTGCATCGCTCCTACGAGCAGTACTTC.

This clone has only a few counts. This chain uses TRBV5-8 with TRBJ2-2; 9 bases line up with TRBD1. V shed 0 bases, J shed 2 bases, and the junction held 5 bases outside the gene matches. Germline V gives CDR1 SGHTS, CDR2 YDEGEE. The CDR3 runs to 17 residues. The CDR3 nucleotides are TGTGCCAGCAGCTTGGAACAGGGGGCCTCTAACACCGGGGAGCTGTTTTTT. It codes for CASSLEQGASNTGELFF. Full variable domain (remainder filled in from reference TRBV5-8 and TRBJ2-2): EAGVTQSPTHLIKTRGQQATLRCSPISGHTSVYWYQQALGLGLQFLLWYDEGEERNRGNFPPRFSGRQFPNYSSELNVNALELEDSALYLCASSLEQGASNTGELFFGEGSRLTVL.